The present entry profiles one T cell receptor (beta chain) with its context. Its antigen is unidentified. Using immunoSEQ multiplex PCR, the repertoire was profiled, and TCRdb retains in-frame clones only, with some absent. The table shows 150,000 or so clones, with roughly 83% occurring only once. This specimen belongs to a study of cytotoxic CD8 clonotypes in ibrutinib-treated CLL. General study findings and limits: Clonality showed a rise at ibrutinib response that reversed toward baseline at progression.

Sequences were derived from PBMCs, sampled after 12 months of ibrutinib treatment. The TCR comes from a human donor with chronic lymphocytic leukemia.

CDR3 nucleotide sequence: TGTGCCAGCAGCTTTCGACTAGCGGGCCTTACAGATACGCAGTATTTT. Protein sequence: CASSFRLAGLTDTQYF. The J gene is TRBJ2-3, the V gene TRBV5-4; 10 bases line up with TRBD2. CDR1 SGHNT and CDR2 YYREEE come from the germline V gene (reference sequence). V shed 2 bases, J shed 3 bases, and the junction held 6 bases outside the gene matches. The CDR3 covers 16 residues. The full variable domain, completed using reference TRBV5-4 and TRBJ2-3, is ETGVTQSPTHLIKTRGQQVTLRCSSQSGHNTVSWYQQALGQGPQFIFQYYREEENGRGNFPPRFSGLQFPNYSSELNVNALELDDSALYLCASSFRLAGLTDTQYFGPGTRLTVL.